This TCR beta chain comes out of a study of blood T cell repertoires in COVID-19. Study context: The samples span acute and convalescent COVID-19 from the United States, Italy and Spain. T cells, B-cell-depleted T cells, or PBMCs supplied cDNA or gDNA.

In germline, CDR1 is MNHEY, CDR2 SVGEGT. Between the trimmed V and J ends, which lost 4 bases and 4 bases, there was a span of 17 bases. The CDR3 has 16 residues. Methods used by the authors: Scientists estimated how many nucleated cells there were by amplifying reference gene primers. Profiling relied on immunoSEQ multiplex PCR, and the TCRdb table lists in-frame clones only, not all of them. The V and J calls and clone size come from that table; D and trimming were worked out from the DNA. The sample yields some 130,000 clones, roughly four fifths seen once. This clonotype was obtained from an older man with acute or convalescent COVID-19. The V call is TRBV6-2 or TRBV6-3, the J call TRBJ1-5; tentatively, D is TRBD1 (6 bases). The sequenced sample was peripheral blood. The CDR3 DNA reads TGTGCCAGCAGTTCTCTCCCGGGGGGCCGGAATCAGCCCCAGCATTTT. Protein product: CASSSLPGGRNQPQHF.